This entry lists 20 T cell receptor beta chains sequenced from one sample in a study of neurological immune-mediated disorders. TCRdb reprocessed the 5' RACE reads with MiXCR, giving one entry per CDR3 protein. The sample holds 50,000 to 85,000 distinct CDR3 sequences; less than 5.5% are singletons and the top ten take 2.5% to 3%. The sample consisted of PBMCs. These receptors all come from a woman aged 30 to 39 with multiple sclerosis.

This clonotype was counted ten times or more. The chain recombines TRBV6-5 with TRBJ2-3, with D hard to call. This CDR3 comprises 14 residues. Germline V gives CDR1 MNHEY, CDR2 SVGAGI. Trimming shortened V by 2 bases and J by 6 bases, and 12 bases separated the two germline ends. Written as DNA, the CDR3 is TGTGCCAGCAGTTACCGCGGCCGCGGTGATACGCAGTATTTT. Translation gives CASSYRGRGDTQYF.

The V call is TRBV28, the J call TRBJ2-3; D is perhaps TRBD1 (6 bases). With 6 bases removed from V and 7 bases from J, the gap between germline ends came to 17 bases. The CDR3 extends over 14 amino acids. Per the germline V gene, CDR1 is MDHEN and CDR2 is SYDVKM. The CDR3 DNA reads as TGTGCCAGCAGCTTCTCGTGGGGGCTATATACGCAGTATTTT. Protein product: CASSFSWGLYTQYF.

This clonotype was counted ten times or more. This chain links TRBV25-1 with TRBJ2-5; TRBD1 agrees at 9 bases. The CDR3 extends over 14 amino acids. Germline CDR1 MGHDK, CDR2 SYGVNS. The ends lost 4 bases at V and 5 bases at J; junction bases unmatched: 5. In DNA form, the CDR3 reads TGTGCCAGCAGTGGGGGGACAGGGTGGGAGACCCAGTACTTC. Protein product: CASSGGTGWETQYF.

This clonotype was seen a handful of times. V and J are TRBV5-1 and TRBJ1-1; D is perhaps TRBD1 (6 bases). Germline loops: CDR1 SGHRS, CDR2 YFSETQ. Trimming shortened V by 7 bases and J by 0 bases, and 16 bases separated the two germline ends. This CDR3 is built from 15 residues. The CDR3 loop is CASGRGGTMNTEAFF. The CDR3 DNA reads as TGCGCCAGCGGGAGGGGGGGGACGATGAACACTGAAGCTTTCTTT.

In its sample, this clonotype was seen a few times. With a much larger clone just one base away, this may be a read error. The chain combines TRBV29-1 with TRBJ1-3; no clear D gene. CDR3 size: 13 residues. Germline V lookup: CDR1 SQVTM, CDR2 ANQGSEA. This CDR3 is CSVAGQLGKTIYF. CDR3 in DNA: TGCAGCGTGGCGGGCCAACTGGGAAAAACCATATATTTT. The entire variable domain, with the rest obtained from reference TRBV29-1 and TRBJ1-3, is as follows: SAVISQKPSRDICQRGTSLTIQCQVDSQVTMMFWYRQQPGQSLTLIATANQGSEATYESGFVIDKFPISRPNLTFSTLTVSNMSPEDSSIYLCSVAGQLGKTIYFGEGSWLTVV.

The chain carries TRBV15 and TRBJ1-1, with D unclear. The CDR3 extends over 17 amino acids. Germline-derived CDR1 and CDR2 are LNHNV and YYDKDF (reference sequence). Trimming left V 1 base short and J 4 bases short, with 19 bases between. The CDR3 loop reads CATSRGGRGLRGTEAFF. CDR3 DNA sequence: TGTGCCACCAGCAGAGGTGGCCGAGGATTAAGAGGCACTGAAGCTTTCTTT.

This clonotype showed up many times. The CDR3 coding sequence is TGTGCCAGCAGTCGCGGACAGTTGAACACTGAAGCTTTCTTT. Translated, it gives CASSRGQLNTEAFF. This sequence joins TRBV27 and TRBJ1-1; the D gene is possibly TRBD1 (6 bases). CDR3 length: 14 residues. V lost 5 bases and J lost 0, with 10 bases in between. CDR1 is MNHEY and CDR2 is SMNVEV in the germline V gene (reference sequence).

Ten or more counts support this clonotype. The rearrangement links TRBV10-3 to TRBJ1-2; D is undetermined. CDR3 length: 14 amino acids. The V gene's germline CDR1 is ENHRY and CDR2 SYGVKD. V was cut by 2 bases and J by 2 bases, with 9 bases left in between. CDR3 amino acids: CAISEALKNYGYTF. The CDR3 nucleotides read TGTGCCATCAGTGAGGCACTAAAGAACTATGGCTACACCTTC.

The chain employs TRBV7-6 and TRBJ2-2, with 7 positions matching TRBD2. This CDR3 region has 16 residues. With V trimmed by 4 bases and J by 7 bases, 12 bases remained unmatched. Germline V gives CDR1 SGHVS, CDR2 FNYEAQ. The CDR3 bases are TGTGCCAGCAGCTCCTATTCTAGCGGACGAGGCGGGGAGCTGTTTTTT. Translating it yields CASSSYSSGRGGELFF.

This clonotype was recorded many times. This chain connects TRBV12-3 or TRBV12-4 to TRBJ1-3; D not resolved. The CDR3 loop spans 12 amino acids. V was cut by 6 bases and J by 7 bases, with 10 bases left in between. CDR3 protein: CASRTHLNTIYF. The CDR3 nucleotides read TGTGCCAGCAGGACGCATCTCAACACCATATATTTT.

This clonotype was observed many times. The CDR3 DNA sequence: TGCGCCAGCAGCTTGGATGGCCAGGGCTATGGCTACACCTTC. It yields the protein CASSLDGQGYGYTF. V and J are TRBV5-1 and TRBJ1-2; TRBD1 might be the D (5 bases). The germline V and J ends were trimmed by 0 bases and 4 bases, with 10 bases remaining between them. This CDR3 has 14 amino acids. Germline V CDR1 and CDR2: SGHRS, YFSETQ.

The table lists this clonotype with many counts. This chain uses TRBV6-4 with TRBJ2-3; TRBD2 matches 10 bases. V shed 4 bases and J 4 bases; nucleotides not matched to a gene: 5. The CDR3 extends over 15 amino acids. Germline V CDR1 and CDR2: MRHNA, SNTAGT. The DNA for the CDR3 is TGTGCCAGCAGTGTACTAGCGGGGAGGGCAGATACGCAGTATTTT. Translated, it gives CASSVLAGRADTQYF.

Details on this clonotype: A much larger clone sits a single nucleotide away, making a read error possible. The chain joins TRBV15 to TRBJ1-2, with D hard to call. V dropped 2 bases and J dropped 8 bases, with 12 bases sitting between them. Looked up from germline, CDR1 is LNHNV and CDR2 is YYDKDF (reference sequence). This CDR3 has 13 amino acids. For the CDR3, the DNA is TGTGCCACCAGCAGAACGAGCTTGGAGGGCTACACCTTC. It codes for CATSRTSLEGYTF.

This clonotype was picked up many times. The rearrangement joins TRBV7-2 to TRBJ2-1; 7 bases line up with TRBD1. This CDR3 region has 13 residues. The V gene end was trimmed by 4 bases and the J gene end by 7 bases; junction bases not matched to a gene: 4. Germline V gene lookup returns CDR1 SGHTA and CDR2 FQGNSA. CDR3 in DNA: TGTGCCAGCAGCTCAATGGGACAGAATGAGCAGTTCTTC. Its protein product is CASSSMGQNEQFF. The complete variable domain, with remaining parts taken from reference TRBV7-2 and TRBJ2-1, reads GAGVSQSPSNKVTEKGKDVELRCDPISGHTALYWYRQSLGQGLEFLIYFQGNSAPDKSGLPSDRFSAERTGGSVSTLTIQRTQQEDSAVYLCASSSMGQNEQFFGPGTRLTVL.

This clonotype was counted many times. V gene TRBV29-1 combines with J gene TRBJ2-5; D call uncertain. V was pared by 3 bases and J by 8 bases, with 16 bases between. In germline, CDR1 is SQVTM, CDR2 ANQGSEA. The CDR3 extends over 13 amino acids. This chain's CDR3 is CSVEMAGVFTQYF. In DNA form, the CDR3 reads TGCAGCGTTGAGATGGCAGGCGTTTTTACCCAGTACTTC.

The rearrangement links TRBV10-3 to TRBJ2-5; possibly TRBD2 for D (6 bases). From germline, CDR1 is ENHRY and CDR2 SYGVKD. This CDR3 is built from 13 residues. Trimming cost V 4 bases and J 5 bases, with 11 bases left between them. CDR3 bases: TGTGCCATCAGTGTCCCCGGGGGTGAGACCCAGTACTTC. Its translation: CAISVPGGETQYF.

This clonotype has a count of ten or more. The chain couples TRBV20-1 to TRBJ2-5; 7 bases are a match to TRBD1. V trimming: 2 bases; J trimming: 5 bases; junction bases outside the gene matches: 8. This CDR3 comprises 14 residues. Germline CDR1 DFQATT, CDR2 SNEGSKA (reference sequence). CDR3 residues: CSARFQGVWETQYF. The CDR3 DNA reads as TGCAGTGCTAGATTTCAGGGGGTGTGGGAGACCCAGTACTTC.

This clonotype was observed many times. The chain has TRBV5-1 and TRBJ2-7; either TRBD1 or TRBD2 may supply D (5 bases each). In germline, CDR1 is SGHRS, CDR2 YFSETQ. This CDR3 has 16 amino acids. Trimming left V 4 bases short and J 9 bases short, with 26 bases between. The CDR3 loop is CASSPGTTADGRGQYF. CDR3 in DNA: TGCGCCAGCAGCCCGGGGACCACCGCTGACGGCCGAGGGCAGTACTTC.

This clonotype was seen a few times. This chain connects TRBV12-3 or TRBV12-4 to TRBJ1-5; unclear D gene. The V gene lost 5 bases and the J gene lost 6 bases, with 11 bases spanning the gap. This CDR3 has 13 amino acids. Here the CDR3 reads CASSTQTGQPQHF. CDR3 sequence (DNA): TGTGCCAGCAGTACTCAGACCGGTCAGCCCCAGCATTTT.

This clonotype has at least ten counts. The V call is TRBV29-1, the J call TRBJ2-1; D possibly matches TRBD1 or TRBD2 (5 bases each). V was clipped by 5 bases and J by 3 bases, with 11 bases between them. This CDR3 has 13 residues. Germline CDR1 reads SQVTM; CDR2 reads ANQGSEA. CDR3 DNA sequence: TGCAGCGTTCGGGGCTTAAACTACAATGAGCAGTTCTTC. It codes for CSVRGLNYNEQFF.